A single TCR beta chain is shown here with its context. The antigen remains undetermined. The source of the sample is a study of CD8 T cells in Susac syndrome. The study's findings and limits: None of the CD4+ T cell repertoires in Susac syndrome showed clonal expansion.

The length of the CDR3 is 13 residues. From germline, CDR1 is SGDLS and CDR2 YYNGEE. V lost 3 bases, J lost 2 bases, and 8 bases lay in between. An amount of RNA that ranged from 0.5 to 1 ug was reverse transcribed with random hexamers. TCRdb re-derived calls from the immunoSEQ multiplex PCR reads in MiXCR, one entry per CDR3 protein. The table lists some 96,000 distinct CDR3 sequences, over 90% of them singletons, with about 0.28% in the top ten. Sequenced material: CD4+ T cells from PBMCs. This TCR was recovered from a human donor with Susac syndrome. The chain combines TRBV9 with TRBJ1-2; D is unclear. This CDR3 is CASSDSDNYGYTF. The DNA for the CDR3 is TGTGCCAGCAGCGACAGCGACAACTATGGCTACACCTTC.